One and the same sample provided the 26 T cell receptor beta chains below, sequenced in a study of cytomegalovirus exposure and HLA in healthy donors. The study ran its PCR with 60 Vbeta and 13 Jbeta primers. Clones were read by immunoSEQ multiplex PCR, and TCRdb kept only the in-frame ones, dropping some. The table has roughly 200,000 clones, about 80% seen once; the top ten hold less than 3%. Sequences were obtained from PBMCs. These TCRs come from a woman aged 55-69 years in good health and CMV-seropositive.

The CDR3 bases are TGTGCCAGTAGGGACCCAGCGACAGGGGAGGAAAAACTGTTTTTT. The encoded protein is CASRDPATGEEKLFF. This sequence joins TRBV19 and TRBJ1-4; 8 nucleotides align to TRBD1. Trimming removed 6 bases from V and 8 bases from J; junction bases left unmatched: 11. CDR3 length equals 15 residues. Germline V CDR1 and CDR2: LNHDA, SQIVND (reference sequence). Full variable domain (rest looked up from reference TRBV19 and TRBJ1-4): DGGITQSPKYLFRKEGQNVTLSCEQNLNHDAMYWYRQDPGQGLRLIYYSQIVNDFQKGDIAEGYSVSREKKESFPLTVTSAQKNPTAFYLCASRDPATGEEKLFFGSGTQLSVL.

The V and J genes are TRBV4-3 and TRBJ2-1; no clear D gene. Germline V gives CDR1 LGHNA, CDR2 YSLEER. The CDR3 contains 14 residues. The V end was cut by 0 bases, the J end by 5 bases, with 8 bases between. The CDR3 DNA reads TGCGCCAGCAGCCAAGATCGGTCGAACAATGAGCAGTTCTTC. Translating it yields CASSQDRSNNEQFF.

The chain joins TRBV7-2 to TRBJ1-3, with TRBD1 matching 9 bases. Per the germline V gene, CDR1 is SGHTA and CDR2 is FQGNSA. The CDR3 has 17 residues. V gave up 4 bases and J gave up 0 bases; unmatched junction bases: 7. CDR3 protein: CASSSGQGITSGNTIYF. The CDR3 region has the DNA TGTGCCAGCAGCTCTGGACAGGGGATCACCTCTGGAAACACCATATATTTT.

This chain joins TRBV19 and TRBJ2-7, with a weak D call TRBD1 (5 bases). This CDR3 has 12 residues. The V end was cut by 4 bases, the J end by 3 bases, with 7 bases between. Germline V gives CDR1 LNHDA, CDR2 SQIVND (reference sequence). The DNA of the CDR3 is TGTGCCAGTAGTACCCAGGGCTACGAGCAGTACTTC. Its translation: CASSTQGYEQYF. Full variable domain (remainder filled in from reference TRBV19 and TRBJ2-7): DGGITQSPKYLFRKEGQNVTLSCEQNLNHDAMYWYRQDPGQGLRLIYYSQIVNDFQKGDIAEGYSVSREKKESFPLTVTSAQKNPTAFYLCASSTQGYEQYFGPGTRLTVT.

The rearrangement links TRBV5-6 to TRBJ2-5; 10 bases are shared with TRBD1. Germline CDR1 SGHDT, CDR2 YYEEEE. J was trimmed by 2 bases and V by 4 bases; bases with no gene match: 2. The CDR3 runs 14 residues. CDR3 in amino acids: CASSEDRGQETQYF. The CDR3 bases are TGTGCCAGCAGCGAGGACAGGGGGCAAGAGACCCAGTACTTC.

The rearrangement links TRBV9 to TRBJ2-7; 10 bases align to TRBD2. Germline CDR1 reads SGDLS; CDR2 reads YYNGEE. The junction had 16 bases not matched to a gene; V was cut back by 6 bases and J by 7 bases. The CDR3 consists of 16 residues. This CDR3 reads CASTFSGGHPVEEQYF. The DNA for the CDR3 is TGTGCCAGCACCTTTAGCGGGGGGCACCCTGTTGAGGAGCAGTACTTC.

CDR3 coding DNA: TGTGCCAGCAGTGACCGGCAGGGGTTGCGTGGCTACACCTTC. This sequence encodes CASSDRQGLRGYTF. V and J are TRBV6-1 and TRBJ1-2, with a weak D call TRBD1 (6 bases). Germline assignment: CDR1 MNHNS and CDR2 SASEGT. Trimming took 3 bases from V and 7 from J, leaving 15 bases between them. The CDR3 covers 14 residues.

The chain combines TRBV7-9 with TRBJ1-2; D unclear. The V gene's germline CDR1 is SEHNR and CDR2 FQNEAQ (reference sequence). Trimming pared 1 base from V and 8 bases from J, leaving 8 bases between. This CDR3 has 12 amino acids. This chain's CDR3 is CASSLDLRGYTF. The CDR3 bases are TGTGCCAGCAGCTTAGACCTACGGGGCTACACCTTC.

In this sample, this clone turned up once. The CDR3 protein is CASSNPSGQENNEQFF. DNA of the CDR3: TGCGCCAGCAGCAACCCTTCGGGACAAGAAAACAATGAGCAGTTCTTC. This chain connects TRBV5-1 to TRBJ2-1; maybe TRBD1 (6 bases). From germline, CDR1 is SGHRS and CDR2 YFSETQ. Trimming shortened V by 4 bases and J by 5 bases, and 19 bases separated the two germline ends. This CDR3 has 16 amino acids.

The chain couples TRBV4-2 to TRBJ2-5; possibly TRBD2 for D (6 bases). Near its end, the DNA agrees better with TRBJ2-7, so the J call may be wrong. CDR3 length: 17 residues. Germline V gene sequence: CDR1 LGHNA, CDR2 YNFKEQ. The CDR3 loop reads CASSQEGGGLSSYEQYF. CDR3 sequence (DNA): TGTGCCAGCAGCCAAGAGGGGGGAGGCCTAAGCTCCTACGAGCAGTACTTC.

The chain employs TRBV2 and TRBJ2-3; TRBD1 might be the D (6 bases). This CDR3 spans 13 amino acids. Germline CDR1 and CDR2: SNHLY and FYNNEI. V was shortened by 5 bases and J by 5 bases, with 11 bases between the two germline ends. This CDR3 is CASSYVQGDTQYF. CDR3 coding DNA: TGTGCCAGCAGTTACGTACAGGGAGATACGCAGTATTTT. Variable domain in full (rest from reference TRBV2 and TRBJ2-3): EPEVTQTPSHQVTQMGQEVILRCVPISNHLYFYWYRQILGQKVEFLVSFYNNEISEKSEIFDDQFSVERPDGSNFTLKIRSTKLEDSAMYFCASSYVQGDTQYFGPGTRLTVL.

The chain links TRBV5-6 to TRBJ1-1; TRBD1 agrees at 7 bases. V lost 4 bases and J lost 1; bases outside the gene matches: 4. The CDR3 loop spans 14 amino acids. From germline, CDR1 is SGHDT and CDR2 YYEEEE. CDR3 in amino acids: CASSEGQRNTEAFF. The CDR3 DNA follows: TGTGCCAGCAGCGAGGGACAGCGGAACACTGAAGCTTTCTTT. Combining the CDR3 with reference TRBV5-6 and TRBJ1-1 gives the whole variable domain DAGVTQSPTHLIKTRGQQVTLRCSPKSGHDTVSWYQQALGQGPQFIFQYYEEEERQRGNFPDRFSGHQFPNYSSELNVNALLLGDSALYLCASSEGQRNTEAFFGQGTRLTVV.

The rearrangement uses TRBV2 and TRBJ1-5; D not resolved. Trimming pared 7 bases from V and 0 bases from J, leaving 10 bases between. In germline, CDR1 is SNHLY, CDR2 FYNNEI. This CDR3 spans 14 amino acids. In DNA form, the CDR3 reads TGTGCCAGCACCTTTCTCGTTAGCAATCAGCCCCAGCATTTT. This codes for CASTFLVSNQPQHF.

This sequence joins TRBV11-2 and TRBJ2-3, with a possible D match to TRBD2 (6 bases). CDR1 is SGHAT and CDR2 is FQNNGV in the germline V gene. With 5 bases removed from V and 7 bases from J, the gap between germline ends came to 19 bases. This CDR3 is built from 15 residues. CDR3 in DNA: TGTGCCAGCAGCAGGGGCGGTGGGGGGATGAATACGCAGTATTTT. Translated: CASSRGGGGMNTQYF.

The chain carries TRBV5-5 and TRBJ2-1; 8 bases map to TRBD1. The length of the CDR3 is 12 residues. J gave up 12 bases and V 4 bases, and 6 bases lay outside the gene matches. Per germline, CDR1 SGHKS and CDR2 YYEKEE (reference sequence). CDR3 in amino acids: CASSPRTGWQFF. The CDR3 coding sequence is TGTGCCAGCAGCCCCCGGACAGGGTGGCAGTTCTTC.

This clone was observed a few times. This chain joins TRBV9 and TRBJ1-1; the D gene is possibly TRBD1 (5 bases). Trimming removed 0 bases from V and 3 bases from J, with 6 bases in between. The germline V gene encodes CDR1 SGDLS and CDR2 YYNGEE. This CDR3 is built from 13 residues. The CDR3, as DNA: TGTGCCAGCAGCGTAGCGGGGGACACTGAAGCTTTCTTT. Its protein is CASSVAGDTEAFF.

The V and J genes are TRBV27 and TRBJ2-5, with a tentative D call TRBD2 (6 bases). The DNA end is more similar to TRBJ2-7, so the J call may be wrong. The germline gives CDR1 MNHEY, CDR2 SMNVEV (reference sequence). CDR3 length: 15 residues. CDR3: CASSYSSESRYEQYF. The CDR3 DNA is TGTGCCAGCAGTTATTCTAGCGAAAGTAGGTACGAGCAGTACTTC.

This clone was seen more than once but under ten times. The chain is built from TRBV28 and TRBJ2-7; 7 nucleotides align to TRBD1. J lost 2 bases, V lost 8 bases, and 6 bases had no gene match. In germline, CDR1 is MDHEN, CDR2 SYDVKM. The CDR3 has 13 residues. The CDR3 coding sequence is TGTGCCAGCGGACAGGCCACGACCTACGAGCAGTACTTC. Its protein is CASGQATTYEQYF. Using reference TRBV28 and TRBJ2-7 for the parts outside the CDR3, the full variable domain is DVKVTQSSRYLVKRTGEKVFLECVQDMDHENMFWYRQDPGLGLRLIYFSYDVKMKEKGDIPEGYSVSREKKERFSLILESASTNQTSMYLCASGQATTYEQYFGPGTRLTVT.

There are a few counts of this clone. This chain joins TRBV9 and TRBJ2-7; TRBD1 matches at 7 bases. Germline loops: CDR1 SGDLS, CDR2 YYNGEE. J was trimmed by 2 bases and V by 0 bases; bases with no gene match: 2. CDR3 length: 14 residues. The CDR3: CASSVEGTAYEQYF. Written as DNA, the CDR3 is TGTGCCAGCAGCGTAGAAGGGACAGCCTACGAGCAGTACTTC.

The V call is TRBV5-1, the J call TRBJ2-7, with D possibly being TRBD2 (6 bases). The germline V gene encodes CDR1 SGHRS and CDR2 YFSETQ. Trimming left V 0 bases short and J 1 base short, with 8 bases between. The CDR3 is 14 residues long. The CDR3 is CASSLGGDSYEQYF. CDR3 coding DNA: TGCGCCAGCAGCTTGGGGGGGGATTCCTACGAGCAGTACTTC.

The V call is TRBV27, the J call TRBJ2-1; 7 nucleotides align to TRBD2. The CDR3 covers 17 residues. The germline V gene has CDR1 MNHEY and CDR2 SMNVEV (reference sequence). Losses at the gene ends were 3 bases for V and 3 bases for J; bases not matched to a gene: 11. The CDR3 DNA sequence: TGTGCCAGCAGTTTGCAGGTTGGGAGGGCCAGCTACAATGAGCAGTTCTTC. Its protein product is CASSLQVGRASYNEQFF.

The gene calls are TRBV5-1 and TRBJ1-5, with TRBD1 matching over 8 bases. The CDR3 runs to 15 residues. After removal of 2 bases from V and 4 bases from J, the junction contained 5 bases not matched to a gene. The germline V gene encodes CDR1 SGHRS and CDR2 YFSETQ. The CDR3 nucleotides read TGCGCCAGCAGCTTCGGCCGACAGGGGAATCAGCCCCAGCATTTT. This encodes CASSFGRQGNQPQHF.

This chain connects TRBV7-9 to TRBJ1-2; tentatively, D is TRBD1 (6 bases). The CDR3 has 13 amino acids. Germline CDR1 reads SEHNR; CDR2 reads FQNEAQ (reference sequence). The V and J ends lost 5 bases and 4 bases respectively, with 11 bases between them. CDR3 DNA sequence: TGTGCCAGCAGCCCACAGGGAGTCTATGGCTACACCTTC. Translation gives CASSPQGVYGYTF. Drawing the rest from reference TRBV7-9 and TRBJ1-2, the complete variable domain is DTGVSQNPRHKITKRGQNVTFRCDPISEHNRLYWYRQTLGQGPEFLTYFQNEAQLEKSRLLSDRFSAERPKGSFSTLEIQRTEQGDSAMYLCASSPQGVYGYTFGSGTRLTVV.

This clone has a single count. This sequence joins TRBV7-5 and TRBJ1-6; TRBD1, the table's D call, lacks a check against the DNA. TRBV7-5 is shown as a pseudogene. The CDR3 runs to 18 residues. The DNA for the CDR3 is TGTGTCAGAAGCTCCCGCGGAGGGGACAGGGAGTTTAATTCACCCCTCCACTTT. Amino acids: CVRSSRGGDREFNSPLHF.

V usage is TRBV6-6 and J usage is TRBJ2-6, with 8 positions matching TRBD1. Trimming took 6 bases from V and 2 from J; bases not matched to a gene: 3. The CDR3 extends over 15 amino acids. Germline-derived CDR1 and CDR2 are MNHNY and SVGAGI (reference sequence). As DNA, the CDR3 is TGTGCCAGCAGCCCACAGGGGGCTGGGGCCAACGTCCTGACTTTC. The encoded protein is CASSPQGAGANVLTF.

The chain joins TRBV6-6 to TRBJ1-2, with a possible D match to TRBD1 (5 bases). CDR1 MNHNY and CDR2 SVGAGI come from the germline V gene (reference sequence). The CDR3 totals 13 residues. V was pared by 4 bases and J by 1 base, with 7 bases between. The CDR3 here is CASSSQGNYGYTF. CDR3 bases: TGTGCCAGCAGTTCTCAGGGTAACTATGGCTACACCTTC.